A single sample is the source of the 17 T cell receptor beta chains below, sequenced in a study of blood T cell repertoires in COVID-19. Using immunoSEQ multiplex PCR, the repertoire was profiled, and TCRdb retains in-frame clones only, with some absent. Of some 71,000 clones in the sample, approximately 90% are singletons; the top ten hold under 6.5%. The sample consisted of peripheral blood. The receptor set was obtained from a woman aged 18 to 35 with acute or convalescent COVID-19.

The chain carries TRBV6-2 or TRBV6-3 and TRBJ1-2, with 7 bases that match TRBD1. This CDR3 spans 14 amino acids. The V gene's germline CDR1 is MNHEY and CDR2 SVGEGT. V lost 6 bases, J lost 2 bases, and 6 bases stayed unmatched. The CDR3 protein is CASSQGQANYGYTF. For the CDR3, the DNA is TGTGCCAGCAGCCAAGGACAGGCCAACTATGGCTACACCTTC.

CDR3 nucleotide sequence: TGTGCCAGTAGTATAGAACCGGGACAGGGTCCCAATCAGCCCCAGCATTTT. Translation gives CASSIEPGQGPNQPQHF. The V gene is TRBV19, the J gene TRBJ1-5, with 9 nucleotides matching TRBD1. V gave up 0 bases and J gave up 3 bases; unmatched junction bases: 6. This CDR3 is built from 17 residues. Looked up from germline, CDR1 is LNHDA and CDR2 is SQIVND (reference sequence).

Of note for this clone: One end of the junction fails to match germline, which may point to a read error. The rearrangement links TRBV29-1 to TRBJ2-1; tentative D call: TRBD1 (6 bases). This CDR3 is 10 amino acids long. CDR1 is SQVTM, CDR2 ANQGSEA, per germline. The CDR3, as DNA: TGCAGCGTCGGAGACCGGGACATCCTCTTC. It is translated as CSVGDRDILF.

J is TRBJ2-3 and V is TRBV18; 7 bases align to TRBD1. The CDR3 sequence is 13 residues long. Germline CDR1 KGHSH, CDR2 LQKENI. The trim removed 1 base at V and 11 bases at J, leaving 6 bases unmatched. CDR3 sequence: CASSPLQGEKQYF. In DNA, the CDR3 is TGTGCCAGCTCACCACTCCAGGGGGAGAAGCAGTATTTT.

This chain links TRBV6-1 with TRBJ2-2, with 8 positions matching TRBD2. The CDR3 length is 16 residues. V dropped 1 base and J dropped 4; count of bases not matched to a gene: 5. Germline lookup yields CDR1 MNHNS and CDR2 SASEGT. The CDR3 nucleotides read TGTGCCAGCAGTGAAGGAGCGGGAGCCTTCACCGGGGAGCTGTTTTTT. Translation: CASSEGAGAFTGELFF.

V and J are TRBV25-1 and TRBJ1-2, with 7 bases fitting TRBD1. This CDR3 comprises 12 residues. J was trimmed by 2 bases and V by 8 bases; bases with no gene match: 2. The germline gives CDR1 MGHDK, CDR2 SYGVNS. The CDR3: CASRGQNYGYTF. In DNA form, the CDR3 reads TGTGCCAGCCGGGGACAGAACTATGGCTACACCTTC.

V and J are TRBV29-1 and TRBJ2-1, with 14 bases identical to TRBD2. The CDR3 loop spans 16 amino acids. V lost 4 bases and J lost 3; bases outside the gene matches: 5. CDR1 and CDR2 from the germline V gene are SQVTM and ANQGSEA. CDR3 sequence (DNA): TGCAGCGTTGTTCTTGGGACTAGCGGGAGCTACAATGAGCAGTTCTTC. Amino acids: CSVVLGTSGSYNEQFF.

This clone has only one observation. One base away lies a much larger clone, so this may be a sequencing read error. This sample also contains other DNA sequences that code for the same CDR3. The CDR3 nucleotides read TGTGCCAGCAGCTTTAGCGGGGGGGCGAATGAGCAGTTCTTC. Translating it yields CASSFSGGANEQFF. This chain connects TRBV5-8 to TRBJ2-1; 11 nucleotides align to TRBD2. The CDR3 contains 14 residues. The germline V gene has CDR1 SGHTS and CDR2 YDEGEE. The J segment lost 7 bases and the V segment lost 2 bases, leaving 2 bases of the junction unmatched.

This chain uses TRBV5-1 with TRBJ1-4; 8 bases match TRBD1. V lost 2 bases, J lost 0 bases, and 9 bases stayed unmatched. CDR1 and CDR2 (germline): SGHRS, YFSETQ. The CDR3 sequence is 18 residues long. The CDR3 reads CASSFGRGQGTTNEKLFF. For the CDR3, the DNA is TGCGCCAGCAGCTTTGGAAGAGGACAGGGTACAACTAATGAAAAACTGTTTTTT.

There are a few counts of this clone. J is TRBJ1-1 and V is TRBV5-4, with a weak D call TRBD1 (6 bases). From germline, CDR1 is SGHNT and CDR2 YYREEE (reference sequence). V lost 0 bases to trimming and J lost 6 bases, with 9 bases between them. The CDR3 totals 13 residues. CDR3 in amino acids: CASSLAGVSEAFF. In nucleotides, the CDR3 is TGTGCCAGCAGCTTGGCAGGGGTCTCTGAAGCTTTCTTT.

This chain's CDR3 is CASSLAATGVEQYF. The CDR3, as DNA: TGTGCCAGCAGCTTAGCGGCGACAGGGGTCGAGCAGTACTTC. The V call is TRBV7-9, the J call TRBJ2-7; 8 bases fit TRBD1. With 0 bases clipped from V and 6 bases from J, the junction kept 4 bases outside the gene matches. Germline CDR1 is SEHNR and CDR2 is FQNEAQ (reference sequence). This CDR3 comprises 14 residues.

V is TRBV4-2 and J is TRBJ1-4; D possibly corresponds to TRBD1 (6 bases). The CDR3 length is 15 residues. CDR1 and CDR2 (germline): LGHNA, YNFKEQ. The germline V and J ends were trimmed by 5 bases and 5 bases, with 15 bases remaining between them. In DNA form, the CDR3 reads TGTGCCAGCAGCAAGGACAGAGGTTTCAATGAAAAACTGTTTTTT. Translating it yields CASSKDRGFNEKLFF.

This clone was picked up one time. The chain uses TRBV18 and TRBJ2-5, with TRBD2 identical over 10 bases. The CDR3 is 13 residues long. V gave up 4 bases and J gave up 5 bases; unmatched junction bases: 1. Germline V gene lookup returns CDR1 KGHSH and CDR2 LQKENI. The CDR3 sequence is CASSQGLAETQYF. The DNA of the CDR3 is TGTGCCAGCTCACAGGGACTAGCGGAGACCCAGTACTTC. The entire variable domain, with the rest obtained from reference TRBV18 and TRBJ2-5, is as follows: NAGVMQNPRHLVRRRGQEARLRCSPMKGHSHVYWYRQLPEEGLKFMVYLQKENIIDESGMPKERFSAEFPKEGPSILRIQQVVRGDSAAYFCASSQGLAETQYFGPGTRLLVL.

The genes are TRBV6-6 and TRBJ2-7, with D tentatively TRBD1 (6 bases). Deletions cut 2 bases from V and 5 bases from J, with 13 bases between. Germline-derived CDR1 and CDR2 are MNHNY and SVGAGI (reference sequence). The CDR3 spans 14 residues. CDR3 nucleotides: TGTGCCAGCAGTTACGCGCCGCAGGGGCACGAGCAGTACTTC. Protein product: CASSYAPQGHEQYF.

J is TRBJ2-5 and V is TRBV7-7, with 13 bases fitting TRBD2. CDR1 and CDR2 (germline): SSHAT, FNYEAQ (reference sequence). V was clipped by 3 bases and J by 1 base; unmatched bases: 2. This CDR3 comprises 16 residues. The CDR3 loop is CASSLGLAGSQETQYF. In nucleotides, the CDR3 is TGTGCCAGCAGCTTGGGACTAGCGGGGTCCCAAGAGACCCAGTACTTC.

This chain uses TRBV2 with TRBJ1-4, with D unresolved. Trimming pared 6 bases from V and 4 bases from J, leaving 12 bases between. This CDR3 has 14 amino acids. Per germline, CDR1 SNHLY and CDR2 FYNNEI. This chain's CDR3 is CASRRTDNNEKLFF. The CDR3 DNA is TGTGCCAGCAGGAGAACAGATAATAATGAAAAACTGTTTTTT.

This clone has a single count. The chain employs TRBV5-6 and TRBJ1-2; 8 bases fit TRBD1. The germline gives CDR1 SGHDT, CDR2 YYEEEE. The CDR3 is made up of 15 amino acids. The ends lost 2 bases at V and 6 bases at J; junction bases unmatched: 9. The CDR3 nucleotides read TGTGCCAGCAGCTTTATTACAGGGGGGGAGAATGGCTACACCTTC. It is translated as CASSFITGGENGYTF.